This entry lists 12 T cell receptor beta chains sequenced from one sample in a study of blood T cell repertoires in COVID-19. The method was immunoSEQ multiplex PCR; TCRdb's version includes in-frame clones alone and lacks a portion of them. The sample carries 250,000 to 350,000 clones, around nine tenths recorded once. The sample taken for sequencing was peripheral blood. All receptors derive from a woman aged 55-69 years with acute or convalescent COVID-19.

This rearrangement joins TRBV7-2 to TRBJ2-3; 13 bases are a match to TRBD2. This CDR3 region has 15 residues. In germline, CDR1 is SGHTA, CDR2 FQGNSA. The V segment lost 11 bases and the J segment 4 bases; nucleotides outside the gene matches: 9. CDR3 region: CASRTSGSFSDTQYF. The CDR3 bases are TGTGCCTCCCGGACTAGCGGGAGCTTCTCAGATACGCAGTATTTT.

The V and J genes are TRBV19 and TRBJ1-5; D uncertain. This CDR3 comprises 12 residues. Per the germline V gene, CDR1 is LNHDA and CDR2 is SQIVND (reference sequence). Trimming removed 6 bases at V and 7 bases at J, with 10 bases between. CDR3 sequence (DNA): TGTGCCAGTAGGCCGGGTTCCCAGCCCCAGCATTTT. Residues: CASRPGSQPQHF.

This sequence joins TRBV10-3 and TRBJ2-7; TRBD2 agrees at 15 bases. This CDR3 region has 17 residues. V shed 6 bases and J 3 bases; nucleotides not matched to a gene: 9. The V gene's germline CDR1 is ENHRY and CDR2 SYGVKD. CDR3 coding DNA: TGTGCCATCAGCCAGGGACTAGCGGGAGGTCTCGGCTACGAGCAGTACTTC. Translating gives CAISQGLAGGLGYEQYF.

This chain connects TRBV11-2 to TRBJ2-5; no clear D gene. The CDR3 runs 16 residues. The germline gives CDR1 SGHAT, CDR2 FQNNGV. Trimming took 6 bases from V and 0 from J, leaving 17 bases between them. This CDR3 is CASSSRISSDQETQYF. CDR3 nucleotides: TGTGCCAGCAGTTCACGGATAAGCAGCGACCAAGAGACCCAGTACTTC.

The chain carries TRBV28 and TRBJ2-1, with 11 nucleotides matching TRBD2. Germline V gene sequence: CDR1 MDHEN, CDR2 SYDVKM. The CDR3 is made up of 15 amino acids. V was clipped by 4 bases and J by 4 bases; unmatched bases: 3. This chain's CDR3 is CASSSGTSGYNEQFF. CDR3 in DNA: TGTGCCAGCAGTTCCGGGACTAGCGGATACAATGAGCAGTTCTTC.

The gene calls are TRBV18 and TRBJ1-3; D may be TRBD1 (5 bases). CDR1 KGHSH and CDR2 LQKENI come from the germline V gene. The CDR3 totals 16 residues. Trimming stripped 2 bases from V and 0 bases from J, with 11 bases between. The chain's CDR3 is CASSPSTGISGNTIYF. The CDR3 DNA sequence: TGTGCCAGCTCACCATCCACAGGAATCTCTGGAAACACCATATATTTT. The full variable domain, its missing parts supplied by reference TRBV18 and TRBJ1-3, is NAGVMQNPRHLVRRRGQEARLRCSPMKGHSHVYWYRQLPEEGLKFMVYLQKENIIDESGMPKERFSAEFPKEGPSILRIQQVVRGDSAAYFCASSPSTGISGNTIYFGEGSWLTVV.

V gene TRBV2 combines with J gene TRBJ1-4; D might be TRBD1 (6 bases). V dropped 5 bases and J dropped 4 bases, with 11 bases sitting between them. In germline, CDR1 is SNHLY, CDR2 FYNNEI. CDR3 length equals 14 residues. CDR3 sequence reads: CASSPDRHNEKLFF. For the CDR3, the DNA is TGTGCCAGCAGTCCAGACAGGCATAATGAAAAACTGTTTTTT.

This chain joins TRBV9 and TRBJ2-1; 16 bases agree with TRBD2. V dropped 4 bases and J dropped 7; count of bases not matched to a gene: 2. CDR3 length equals 15 residues. Per the germline V gene, CDR1 is SGDLS and CDR2 is YYNGEE. The CDR3, as DNA: TGTGCCAGCAGCCCGGGACTAGCGGGAGGGAATGAGCAGTTCTTC. It codes for CASSPGLAGGNEQFF.

The J gene is TRBJ1-5, the V gene TRBV5-6; 8 bases align to TRBD1. The CDR3 length is 17 residues. In germline, CDR1 is SGHDT, CDR2 YYEEEE. V was pared by 0 bases and J by 0 bases, with 5 bases of the junction left unmatched. For the CDR3, the DNA is TGTGCCAGCAGCTTGGGCACCGGGACAGGTAGCAATCAGCCCCAGCATTTT. Residues: CASSLGTGTGSNQPQHF.

This chain joins TRBV7-8 and TRBJ1-4; a possible D gene is TRBD1 (5 bases). There are 15 residues in the CDR3. The germline CDR1 and CDR2 sequences are SGHVS and FQNEAQ. V gave up 5 bases and J gave up 5 bases, with 15 bases separating them. CDR3: CASSPAWGGNEKLFF. The CDR3 nucleotides are TGTGCCAGCAGCCCTGCGTGGGGGGGAAATGAAAAACTGTTTTTT. Full variable domain (remainder filled in from reference TRBV7-8 and TRBJ1-4): GAGVSQSPRYKVAKRGQDVALRCDPISGHVSLFWYQQALGQGPEFLTYFQNEAQLDKSGLPSDRFFAERPEGSVSTLKIQRTQQEDSAVYLCASSPAWGGNEKLFFGSGTQLSVL.

The chain carries TRBV9 and TRBJ2-1; TRBD2 matches 11 bases. Per germline, CDR1 SGDLS and CDR2 YYNGEE. The junction had 2 bases not matched to a gene; V was cut back by 3 bases and J by 3 bases. This CDR3 is 15 amino acids long. Written as DNA, the CDR3 is TGTGCCAGCAGCGAACTAGCGGGAGACTACAATGAGCAGTTCTTC. The encoded protein is CASSELAGDYNEQFF.

This clone was seen repeatedly, ten times or more. J is TRBJ1-4 and V is TRBV7-9, with 8 bases matching TRBD1. The CDR3 spans 13 residues. The V and J ends lost 3 bases and 14 bases, in that order; junction bases with no gene match: 8. Germline lookup yields CDR1 SEHNR and CDR2 FQNEAQ (reference sequence). CDR3 sequence (DNA): TGTGCCAGCAGCTTTGTACAGGGGGTCAACCTGTTTTTT. Protein product: CASSFVQGVNLFF.